Below, 29 T cell receptor beta chains from the same sample are listed, as sequenced in a study of cytomegalovirus exposure and HLA in healthy donors. In the PCR, 60 Vbeta and 13 Jbeta primers were used. Some clones are missing from TCRdb's copy, which holds only in-frame ones; the method was immunoSEQ multiplex PCR. The sample holds about 130,000 clones, approximately 71% seen once. The sample consisted of PBMCs. The receptor set was obtained from a woman in her forties or fifties in good health and CMV-seronegative.

This clone was counted only a few times. The rearrangement links TRBV4-1 to TRBJ2-1, with TRBD2 identical over 9 bases. The length of the CDR3 is 16 residues. Per the germline V gene, CDR1 is MGHRA and CDR2 is YSYEKL. V trimming: 1 base; J trimming: 4 bases; junction bases outside the gene matches: 5. CDR3 nucleotides: TGCGCCAGCAGCCAAGTGACTAGCGGATCGTACAATGAGCAGTTCTTC. This translates into CASSQVTSGSYNEQFF.

The chain couples TRBV19 to TRBJ1-4, with 11 bases aligning to TRBD1. The CDR3 loop spans 14 amino acids. J lost 7 bases, V lost 5 bases, and 3 bases had no gene match. Germline loops: CDR1 LNHDA, CDR2 SQIVND (reference sequence). CDR3 residues: CASSSGTGGEKLFF. In DNA form, the CDR3 reads TGTGCCAGTAGTTCAGGGACAGGGGGTGAAAAACTGTTTTTT.

The V gene is TRBV5-4, the J gene TRBJ2-2; 7 nucleotides align to TRBD2. Germline V gene data show CDR1 as SGHNT and CDR2 as YYREEE (reference sequence). V trimming: 4 bases; J trimming: 4 bases; junction bases outside the gene matches: 13. The CDR3 totals 17 residues. The CDR3 sequence: CASSDERGGLGTGELFF. CDR3 DNA: TGTGCCAGCAGCGATGAGCGGGGAGGGCTCGGCACCGGGGAGCTGTTTTTT.

The rearrangement uses TRBV7-9 and TRBJ2-4, with 11 positions matching TRBD2. The germline V gene encodes CDR1 SEHNR and CDR2 FQNEAQ (reference sequence). The CDR3 has 19 amino acids. The junction had 8 bases not matched to a gene; V was cut back by 1 base and J by 0 bases. Here the CDR3 DNA reads TGTGCCAGCAGCTTAGGAGTACTAGCGGGAGAGAGAGCCAAAAACATTCAGTACTTC. Translation gives CASSLGVLAGERAKNIQYF.

The rearrangement joins TRBV19 to TRBJ2-1, with a tentative D call TRBD2 (6 bases). V lost 6 bases to trimming and J lost 5 bases, with 11 bases between them. The CDR3 runs 13 residues. CDR1 LNHDA and CDR2 SQIVND come from the germline V gene (reference sequence). The chain's CDR3 is CASRDLANNEQFF. The CDR3 region has the DNA TGTGCCAGTAGGGATCTAGCGAACAATGAGCAGTTCTTC.

The chain combines TRBV7-2 with TRBJ2-5; D gene unclear. Germline CDR1 SGHTA, CDR2 FQGNSA. The CDR3 length is 11 residues. The V and J ends lost 3 bases and 5 bases respectively, with 4 bases between them. CDR3 nucleotide sequence: TGTGCCAGCAGCTTGGCCGAGACCCAGTACTTC. This codes for CASSLAETQYF. The entire variable domain, with the rest obtained from reference TRBV7-2 and TRBJ2-5, is as follows: GAGVSQSPSNKVTEKGKDVELRCDPISGHTALYWYRQSLGQGLEFLIYFQGNSAPDKSGLPSDRFSAERTGGSVSTLTIQRTQQEDSAVYLCASSLAETQYFGPGTRLLVL.

A word on this clone: The junction departs from the called germline gene at one end, perhaps through a read error. The chain uses TRBV7-9 and TRBJ1-1; 7 nucleotides align to TRBD1. Germline V gene sequence: CDR1 SEHNR, CDR2 FQNEAQ (reference sequence). This CDR3 has 13 residues. The CDR3: CSSSRDVDREAFF. The DNA of the CDR3 is TGTTCCAGCAGCCGAGATGTGGACAGGGAAGCTTTCTTT.

The chain recombines TRBV7-2 with TRBJ2-2; TRBD2 agrees at 7 bases. Trimming took 5 bases from V and 9 from J; bases not matched to a gene: 3. This CDR3 has 12 amino acids. Germline V CDR1 and CDR2: SGHTA, FQGNSA. The CDR3 reads CASSGTNRELFF. The CDR3 DNA follows: TGTGCCAGCAGCGGGACTAATCGGGAGCTGTTTTTT.

This clone was observed once. The V call is TRBV6-1, the J call TRBJ2-7; D is undetermined. The CDR3 is 12 amino acids. The germline V gene encodes CDR1 MNHNS and CDR2 SASEGT. V was cut by 6 bases and J by 4 bases, with 10 bases left in between. Here the CDR3 reads CASSIGPYEQYF. CDR3 coding DNA: TGTGCCAGCAGCATTGGGCCATACGAGCAGTACTTC.

There are a few counts of this clone. The same CDR3 arises from other DNA sequences in this sample as well. The chain has TRBV4-1 and TRBJ1-4; D uncertain. Trimming took off 5 bases at V and 4 bases at J, with 8 bases between the two ends. From germline, CDR1 is MGHRA and CDR2 YSYEKL. This CDR3 comprises 13 residues. For the CDR3, the DNA is TGCGCCAGCAGCAGAGGGCATAATGAAAAACTGTTTTTT. Translated: CASSRGHNEKLFF.

V and J are TRBV6-5 and TRBJ2-1; 7 bases are a match to TRBD2. Germline V gives CDR1 MNHEY, CDR2 SVGAGI. The CDR3 contains 15 residues. V lost 6 bases and J lost 10; bases outside the gene matches: 15. CDR3 amino acids: CASRDGTIRAGEQFF. For the CDR3, the DNA is TGTGCCAGCAGAGACGGGACTATTCGGGCGGGGGAGCAGTTCTTC.

As regards this clone: Other DNA sequences in the sample encode the same CDR3. This chain links TRBV19 with TRBJ2-7, with TRBD2 matching over 9 bases. Trimming removed 2 bases from V and 2 bases from J; junction bases left unmatched: 1. The CDR3 is 14 amino acids. Per germline, CDR1 LNHDA and CDR2 SQIVND (reference sequence). CDR3 amino acids: CASSISSGAYEQYF. CDR3 coding DNA: TGTGCCAGTAGTATATCTAGCGGGGCCTACGAGCAGTACTTC. The variable domain in full, with the rest retrieved from reference TRBV19 and TRBJ2-7, is DGGITQSPKYLFRKEGQNVTLSCEQNLNHDAMYWYRQDPGQGLRLIYYSQIVNDFQKGDIAEGYSVSREKKESFPLTVTSAQKNPTAFYLCASSISSGAYEQYFGPGTRLTVT.

The chain combines TRBV9 with TRBJ2-7, with 7 positions matching TRBD1. J gave up 2 bases and V 0 bases, and 5 bases lay outside the gene matches. CDR3 size: 15 residues. CDR1 is SGDLS and CDR2 is YYNGEE in the germline V gene. CDR3 in amino acids: CASSVGAGGPYEQYF. As DNA, the CDR3 is TGTGCCAGCAGCGTAGGGGCAGGGGGTCCCTACGAGCAGTACTTC.

This clone has more than one count but fewer than ten. The rearrangement joins TRBV14 to TRBJ1-3; 8 bases match TRBD1. Germline assignment: CDR1 SGHDN and CDR2 FVKESK. With V trimmed by 1 base and J by 3 bases, 11 bases remained unmatched. This CDR3 is 18 amino acids long. Here the CDR3 reads CASSQVVRQGIGGNTIYF. The CDR3 coding sequence is TGTGCCAGCAGCCAAGTCGTTCGACAGGGGATAGGTGGAAACACCATATATTTT.

This clone has a single count. As DNA, the CDR3 is TGCGGAGCAGGGATTACTGAAGCTTTCTTT. This translates into CGAGITEAFF. The chain uses TRBV29-1 and TRBJ1-1; weak D call: TRBD1 (5 bases). Germline V gene lookup returns CDR1 SQVTM and CDR2 ANQGSEA. This CDR3 is built from 10 residues.

This chain links TRBV4-3 with TRBJ2-2; 8 nucleotides align to TRBD1. J lost 6 bases, V lost 3 bases, and 6 bases had no gene match. Germline lookup yields CDR1 LGHNA and CDR2 YSLEER. The CDR3 extends over 15 amino acids. The CDR3 region is CASSQGTGYPGELFF. In DNA, the CDR3 is TGCGCCAGCAGCCAGGGGACAGGTTACCCCGGGGAGCTGTTTTTT.

The gene calls are TRBV6-6 and TRBJ2-7; D might be TRBD1 (6 bases). The germline V and J ends were trimmed by 6 bases and 6 bases, with 21 bases remaining between them. The germline V gene has CDR1 MNHNY and CDR2 SVGAGI (reference sequence). There are 15 residues in the CDR3. CDR3 sequence (DNA): TGTGCCAGCAGCACCGGACAGTTCCTTGAAATCGAGCAGTACTTC. Translating it yields CASSTGQFLEIEQYF.

This chain uses TRBV20-1 with TRBJ2-5; D is uncertain. The CDR3 runs to 10 residues. CDR1 and CDR2 (germline): DFQATT, SNEGSKA (reference sequence). The V end was cut by 4 bases, the J end by 5 bases, with 5 bases between. The CDR3 bases are TGCAGTGCTACCGGGGAGACCCAGTACTTC. Translated: CSATGETQYF.

This clone has at least ten counts. The chain couples TRBV19 to TRBJ2-1; TRBD2 aligns across 10 bases. V lost 2 bases and J lost 7; bases outside the gene matches: 11. The CDR3 length is 17 residues. Germline values: CDR1 LNHDA, CDR2 SQIVND (reference sequence). The chain's CDR3 is CASSIRLAGDARNEQFF. For the CDR3, the DNA is TGTGCCAGTAGTATAAGGCTAGCGGGAGACGCAAGGAATGAGCAGTTCTTC. The entire variable domain, with the rest obtained from reference TRBV19 and TRBJ2-1, is as follows: DGGITQSPKYLFRKEGQNVTLSCEQNLNHDAMYWYRQDPGQGLRLIYYSQIVNDFQKGDIAEGYSVSREKKESFPLTVTSAQKNPTAFYLCASSIRLAGDARNEQFFGPGTRLTVL.

This clone was detected once. CDR3 amino acids: CASSPGTGKAAEAFF. Written as DNA, the CDR3 is TGTGCCAGCTCACCCGGGACAGGGAAGGCGGCTGAAGCTTTCTTT. The chain combines TRBV18 with TRBJ1-1; TRBD1 agrees at 9 bases. After removal of 3 bases from V and 6 bases from J, the junction contained 8 bases not matched to a gene. This CDR3 region has 15 residues. CDR1 KGHSH and CDR2 LQKENI come from the germline V gene.

The chain links TRBV11-2 to TRBJ1-5; weak D call: TRBD1 (6 bases). The CDR3 runs to 15 residues. Trimming took 1 base from V and 8 from J, leaving 15 bases between them. Germline CDR1 reads SGHAT; CDR2 reads FQNNGV. The CDR3 DNA follows: TGTGCCAGCAGCTTAGGCGGGGGGCAAATGGAGCCCCAGCATTTT. The encoded protein is CASSLGGGQMEPQHF.

This clone appeared once. V and J are TRBV9 and TRBJ1-5; 7 bases map to TRBD1. Germline-derived CDR1 and CDR2 are SGDLS and YYNGEE. V gave up 1 base and J gave up 4 bases; unmatched junction bases: 14. The CDR3 runs 18 residues. CDR3 in amino acids: CASSVNFYTGAANQPQHF. The CDR3 DNA sequence: TGTGCCAGCAGCGTAAATTTTTATACAGGGGCCGCGAATCAGCCCCAGCATTTT.

As regards this clone: At the DNA level, this CDR3 is encoded by other sequences in the same sample as well. The chain recombines TRBV18 with TRBJ2-2; 14 positions match TRBD2. V lost 3 bases and J lost 0; bases outside the gene matches: 0. The CDR3 extends over 17 amino acids. The V gene's germline CDR1 is KGHSH and CDR2 LQKENI. The DNA of the CDR3 is TGTGCCAGCTCACCGGGACTAGCGGGAGCGAACACCGGGGAGCTGTTTTTT. Translation: CASSPGLAGANTGELFF.

The chain uses TRBV19 and TRBJ2-7; D is possibly TRBD1 (5 bases). The V and J ends lost 3 bases and 5 bases respectively, with 17 bases between them. This CDR3 contains 15 residues. Germline assignment: CDR1 LNHDA and CDR2 SQIVND (reference sequence). The CDR3, as DNA: TGTGCCAGTAGTATGAGGCAGGCGACAGAGGACGAGCAGTACTTC. Translated: CASSMRQATEDEQYF.

The chain combines TRBV7-2 with TRBJ2-2; D uncertain. The ends were cut back, 3 bases at V and 6 bases at J, with 5 bases in the middle. The CDR3 consists of 12 residues. The germline V gene encodes CDR1 SGHTA and CDR2 FQGNSA. In DNA, the CDR3 is TGTGCCAGCAGCTTCACGGCCGGGGAGCTGTTTTTT. Translation: CASSFTAGELFF.

The chain employs TRBV19 and TRBJ1-5, with D possibly matching TRBD1 (5 bases). The CDR3 has 13 amino acids. V dropped 6 bases and J dropped 3 bases, with 9 bases sitting between them. Germline V gene sequence: CDR1 LNHDA, CDR2 SQIVND (reference sequence). The CDR3 region is CASSSDTNQPQHF. CDR3 DNA: TGTGCCAGTAGCTCGGACACCAATCAGCCCCAGCATTTT.

The chain is built from TRBV18 and TRBJ2-7; the match to TRBD1 covers 10 bases. The CDR3 length is 15 residues. Germline loops: CDR1 KGHSH, CDR2 LQKENI. V dropped 5 bases and J dropped 5; count of bases not matched to a gene: 9. CDR3 bases: TGTGCCAGCTCAATAACAGGGACAGGGGTGAACGAGCAGTACTTC. This codes for CASSITGTGVNEQYF.

This clone was seen a handful of times. V gene TRBV6-6 combines with J gene TRBJ1-1; D gene uncertain. The CDR3 totals 13 residues. Germline lookup yields CDR1 MNHNY and CDR2 SVGAGI (reference sequence). The V end was cut by 6 bases, the J end by 3 bases, with 11 bases between. CDR3 residues: CASRLERDTEAFF. CDR3 nucleotides: TGTGCCAGCAGACTGGAGAGGGACACTGAAGCTTTCTTT.

This chain joins TRBV27 and TRBJ2-3, with a weak D call TRBD2 (6 bases). The ends were cut back, 2 bases at V and 6 bases at J, with 15 bases in the middle. Germline lookup yields CDR1 MNHEY and CDR2 SMNVEV (reference sequence). The CDR3 loop spans 15 amino acids. This chain's CDR3 is CASSLAGWQLDTQYF. DNA of the CDR3: TGTGCCAGCAGTTTAGCGGGGTGGCAATTGGATACGCAGTATTTT.